These T cell receptor beta chains were read from a single sample in a study of blood T cell repertoires in COVID-19. The table came from immunoSEQ multiplex PCR; TCRdb's copy has only in-frame clones and leaves some out. The sample has 210,000 or so clones; 85% to 90% are singletons. Source material: peripheral blood. The receptors come from a woman aged 50 to 60 with acute or convalescent COVID-19. Each CDR3 is given without its conserved first and last residue. Rows give clone size only sometimes, using once, few, many, or a class for an expanded clone.

>TRBV5-1|.|14|TRBJ2-2
ASSLVAGSRSGELF
>TRBV5-1|.|13|TRBJ1-3
ASSLGQGDKNTIY
>TRBV2|few|13|TRBJ2-7
ASSDEGLAGGEQY
>TRBV5-6|.|11|TRBJ1-1
ASSSKGQGEAF
>TRBV25-1|.|10|TRBJ1-4
ASTRVGEKLF
>TRBV24-1|.|12|TRBJ2-3
ATSDPLTGETQY
>TRBV29-1|.|12|TRBJ2-3
SVERGTGTDTQY
>TRBV19|.|10|TRBJ2-7
ASRDRDYEQY
>TRBV5-6|.|13|TRBJ1-4
ASSLRAGIGEKLF
>TRBV4-3|.|13|TRBJ1-1
ASSQDSGHRGKAF
>TRBV13|.|12|TRBJ2-7
ASSRRDRGDEQY
>TRBV7-2|.|12|TRBJ1-5
ASSLDQGNQPQH
>TRBV19|.|11|TRBJ1-1
ASSAGAGTEAF
>TRBV3-1/TRBV3-2|.|14|TRBJ2-3
ASSQEASRFTDTQY
>TRBV14|.|16|TRBJ1-1
ASSQIHLPTDQNTEAF
>TRBV29-1|.|15|TRBJ1-1
SVVLFLGQVANTEAF
>TRBV19|.|13|TRBJ1-2
ASRTGDRSSYGYT
>TRBV19|.|12|TRBJ2-7
ASPRGEGLYEQY
>TRBV18|.|10|TRBJ2-5
ASSPYMETQY
>TRBV3-1/TRBV3-2|.|13|TRBJ2-1
ASSPGLAANNEQF
>TRBV12-3/TRBV12-4|.|11|TRBJ1-4
ASSLRGNEKLF
>TRBV6-2/TRBV6-3|.|10|TRBJ1-1
ASSEYRVEAF
>TRBV15|.|14|TRBJ2-2
ATSGDGVPNTGELF
>TRBV11-3|once|13|TRBJ2-3
ASSSRGFGTDTQY
>TRBV5-1|.|15|TRBJ2-3
ASSWSTSGGTSNTQY
>TRBV7-6|.|14|TRBJ2-2
ASSWGSGANTGELF
>TRBV6-6|.|13|TRBJ1-2
ASSFADRVTGGYT
>TRBV7-2|once|14|TRBJ2-5
ASSGRLAGGVETQY
>TRBV11-2|.|16|TRBJ2-7
ASSLIRRAGDLIYEQY
>TRBV4-1|.|14|TRBJ1-2
ASSQDPGGGNYGYT
>TRBV28|once|13|TRBJ1-4
ASGTTTALGEKLF
>TRBV30|once|11|TRBJ1-1
AWSQQGNTEAF
>TRBV7-2|.|12|TRBJ2-7
ASSPALGAREQY
>TRBV13|few|13|TRBJ2-7
ASSSSGTGAHEQY
>TRBV6-5|.|12|TRBJ1-1
ASSPGPGNTEAF
>TRBV6-5|.|14|TRBJ1-6
ASSYRVSSYNSPLH
>TRBV30|.|9|TRBJ2-7
AWSVRDEQY
>TRBV6-1|.|12|TRBJ1-4
ASSDLNESEKLF
>TRBV15|once|12|TRBJ1-6
ATSRDRGRSPLH
>TRBV18|.|13|TRBJ2-5
ASSPREGVQETQY